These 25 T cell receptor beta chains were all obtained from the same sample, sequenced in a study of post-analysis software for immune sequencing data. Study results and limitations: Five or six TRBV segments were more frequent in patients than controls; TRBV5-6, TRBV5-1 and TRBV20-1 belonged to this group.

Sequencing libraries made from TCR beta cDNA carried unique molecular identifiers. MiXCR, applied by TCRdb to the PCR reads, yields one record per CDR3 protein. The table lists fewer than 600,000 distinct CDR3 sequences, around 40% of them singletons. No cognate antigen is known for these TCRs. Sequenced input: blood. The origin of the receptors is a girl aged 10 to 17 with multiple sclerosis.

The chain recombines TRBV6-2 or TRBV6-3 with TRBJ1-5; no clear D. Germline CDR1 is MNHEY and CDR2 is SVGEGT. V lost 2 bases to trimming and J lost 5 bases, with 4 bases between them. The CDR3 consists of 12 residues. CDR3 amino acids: CASSYRDQPQHF. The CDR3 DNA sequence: TGTGCCAGCAGTTACAGGGATCAGCCCCAGCATTTT.

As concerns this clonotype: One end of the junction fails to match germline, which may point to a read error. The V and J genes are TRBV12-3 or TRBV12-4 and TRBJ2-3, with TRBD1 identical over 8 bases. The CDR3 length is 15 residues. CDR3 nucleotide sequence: TGTGCCAGCAGCATATACAACAGGGGGACAGATGCGCAGTATTTT. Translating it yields CASSIYNRGTDAQYF.

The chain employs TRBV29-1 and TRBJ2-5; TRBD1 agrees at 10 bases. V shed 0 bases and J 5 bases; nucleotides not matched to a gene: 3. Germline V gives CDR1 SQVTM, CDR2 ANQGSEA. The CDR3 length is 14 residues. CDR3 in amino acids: CSVEEGTGDETQYF. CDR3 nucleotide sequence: TGCAGCGTTGAAGAGGGGACAGGGGACGAGACCCAGTACTTC.

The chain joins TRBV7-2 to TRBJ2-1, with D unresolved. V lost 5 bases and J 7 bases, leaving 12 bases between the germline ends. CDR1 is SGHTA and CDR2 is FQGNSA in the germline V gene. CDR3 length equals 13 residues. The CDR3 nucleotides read TGTGCCAGCAGCCAACCTCTACTTAATGAGCAGTTCTTC. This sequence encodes CASSQPLLNEQFF.

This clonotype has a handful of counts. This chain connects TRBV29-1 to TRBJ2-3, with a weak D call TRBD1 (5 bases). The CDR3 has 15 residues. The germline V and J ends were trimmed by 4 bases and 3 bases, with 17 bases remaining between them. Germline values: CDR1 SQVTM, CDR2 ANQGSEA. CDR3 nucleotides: TGCAGCGTTGTTCTCCCAGGGAAGGCGACAGATACGCAGTATTTT. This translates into CSVVLPGKATDTQYF.

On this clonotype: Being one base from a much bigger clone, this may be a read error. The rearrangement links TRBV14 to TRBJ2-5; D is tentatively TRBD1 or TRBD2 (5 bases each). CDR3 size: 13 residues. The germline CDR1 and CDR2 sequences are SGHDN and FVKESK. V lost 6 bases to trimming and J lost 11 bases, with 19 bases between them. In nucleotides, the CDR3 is TGTGCCAGCAGGTCCGGGACCCTCTACGGGCAGTACTTC. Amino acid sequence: CASRSGTLYGQYF.

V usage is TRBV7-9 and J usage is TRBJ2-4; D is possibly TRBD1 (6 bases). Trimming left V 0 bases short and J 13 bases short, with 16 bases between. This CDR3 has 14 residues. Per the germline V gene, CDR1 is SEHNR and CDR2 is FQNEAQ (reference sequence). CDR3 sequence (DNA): TGTGCCAGCAGCTTAGCGGTCAGGGGTGGTGAGCAGTACTTC. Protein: CASSLAVRGGEQYF.

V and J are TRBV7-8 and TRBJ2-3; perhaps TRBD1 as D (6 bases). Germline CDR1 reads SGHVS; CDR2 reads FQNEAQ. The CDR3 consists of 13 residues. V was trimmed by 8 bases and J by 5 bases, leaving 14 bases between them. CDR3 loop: CASLTGNEDTQYF. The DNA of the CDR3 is TGTGCCAGCCTAACAGGGAACGAAGATACGCAGTATTTT.

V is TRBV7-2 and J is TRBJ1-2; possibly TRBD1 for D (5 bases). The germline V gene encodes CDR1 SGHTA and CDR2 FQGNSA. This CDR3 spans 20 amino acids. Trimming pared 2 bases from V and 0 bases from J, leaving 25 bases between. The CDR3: CASSLKGELRQGRPNYGYTF. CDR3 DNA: TGTGCCAGCAGCTTAAAAGGGGAGCTCCGGCAGGGTCGCCCTAACTATGGCTACACCTTC.

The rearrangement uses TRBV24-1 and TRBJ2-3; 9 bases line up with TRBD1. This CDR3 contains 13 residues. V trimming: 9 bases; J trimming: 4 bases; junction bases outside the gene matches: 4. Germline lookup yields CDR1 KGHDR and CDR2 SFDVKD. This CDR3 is CATERTGADTQYF. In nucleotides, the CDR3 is TGTGCCACCGAAAGGACAGGGGCAGATACGCAGTATTTT.

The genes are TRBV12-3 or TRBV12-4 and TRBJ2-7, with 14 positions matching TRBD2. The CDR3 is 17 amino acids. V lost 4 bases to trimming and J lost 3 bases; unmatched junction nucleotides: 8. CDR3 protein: CASSSYGTSGRVYEQYF. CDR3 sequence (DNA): TGTGCCAGCAGTTCTTACGGGACTAGCGGGAGAGTCTACGAGCAGTACTTC.

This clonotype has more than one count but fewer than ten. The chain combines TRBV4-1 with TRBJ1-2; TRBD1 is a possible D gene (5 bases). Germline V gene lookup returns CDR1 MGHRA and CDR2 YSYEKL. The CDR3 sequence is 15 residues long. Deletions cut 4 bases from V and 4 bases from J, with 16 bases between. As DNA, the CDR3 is TGCGCCAGCAGCCCATGGGGGGAGGGAGGCTATGGCTACACCTTC. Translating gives CASSPWGEGGYGYTF.

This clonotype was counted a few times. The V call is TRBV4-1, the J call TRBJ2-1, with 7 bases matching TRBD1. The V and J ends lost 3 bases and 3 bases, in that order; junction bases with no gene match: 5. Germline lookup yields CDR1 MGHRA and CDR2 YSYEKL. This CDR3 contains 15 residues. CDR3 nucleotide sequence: TGCGCCAGCAGCCAGCAGGGGGTAAGCTACAATGAGCAGTTCTTC. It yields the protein CASSQQGVSYNEQFF.

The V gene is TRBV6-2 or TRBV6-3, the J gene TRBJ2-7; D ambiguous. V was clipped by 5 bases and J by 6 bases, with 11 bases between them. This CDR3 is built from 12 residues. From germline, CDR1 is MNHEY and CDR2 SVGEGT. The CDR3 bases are TGTGCCAGCAGTCTTCCGAACGGCGAGCAGTACTTC. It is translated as CASSLPNGEQYF.

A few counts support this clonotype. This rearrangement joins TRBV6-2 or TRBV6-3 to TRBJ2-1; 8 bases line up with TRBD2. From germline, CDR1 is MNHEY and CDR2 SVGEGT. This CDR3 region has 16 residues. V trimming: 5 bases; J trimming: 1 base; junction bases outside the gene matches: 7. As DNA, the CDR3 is TGTGCCAGCAGTGGCGGGGTAGCGGGATCCTACAATGAGCAGTTCTTC. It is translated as CASSGGVAGSYNEQFF.

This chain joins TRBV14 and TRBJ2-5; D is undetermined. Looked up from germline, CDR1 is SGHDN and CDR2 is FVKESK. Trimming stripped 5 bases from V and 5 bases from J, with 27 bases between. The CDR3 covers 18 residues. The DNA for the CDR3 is TGTGCCAGCAGCATCAAGAGGTCGGCTCACCCATTGTGGGAGACCCAGTACTTC. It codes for CASSIKRSAHPLWETQYF.

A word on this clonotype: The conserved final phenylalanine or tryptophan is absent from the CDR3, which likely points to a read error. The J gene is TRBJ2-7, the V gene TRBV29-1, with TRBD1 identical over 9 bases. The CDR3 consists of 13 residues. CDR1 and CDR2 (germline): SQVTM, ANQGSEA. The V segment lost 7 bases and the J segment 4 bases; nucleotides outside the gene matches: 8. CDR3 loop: CSARQGVGYEQYC. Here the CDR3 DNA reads TGCAGCGCACGACAGGGGGTCGGGTACGAGCAGTACTGC.

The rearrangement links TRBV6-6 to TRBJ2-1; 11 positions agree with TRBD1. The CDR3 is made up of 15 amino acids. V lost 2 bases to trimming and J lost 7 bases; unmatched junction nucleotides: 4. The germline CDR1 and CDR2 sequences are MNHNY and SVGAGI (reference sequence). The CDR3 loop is CASSYGTGGRNEQFF. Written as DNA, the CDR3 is TGTGCCAGCAGTTACGGGACAGGGGGTAGAAATGAGCAGTTCTTC.

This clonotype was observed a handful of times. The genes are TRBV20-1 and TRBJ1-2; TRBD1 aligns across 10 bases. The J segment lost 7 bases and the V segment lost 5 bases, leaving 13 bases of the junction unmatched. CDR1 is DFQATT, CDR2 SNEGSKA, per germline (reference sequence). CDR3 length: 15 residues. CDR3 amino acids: CSAGEPGQGKGGYTF. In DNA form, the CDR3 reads TGCAGTGCTGGGGAGCCGGGACAGGGGAAGGGTGGCTACACCTTC.

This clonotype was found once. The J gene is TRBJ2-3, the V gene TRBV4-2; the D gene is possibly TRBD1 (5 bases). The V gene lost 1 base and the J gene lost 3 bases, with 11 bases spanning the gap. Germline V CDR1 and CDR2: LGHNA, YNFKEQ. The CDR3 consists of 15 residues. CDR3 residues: CASSQGRASTDTQYF. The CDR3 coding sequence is TGTGCCAGCAGCCAAGGCAGGGCGTCAACAGATACGCAGTATTTT.

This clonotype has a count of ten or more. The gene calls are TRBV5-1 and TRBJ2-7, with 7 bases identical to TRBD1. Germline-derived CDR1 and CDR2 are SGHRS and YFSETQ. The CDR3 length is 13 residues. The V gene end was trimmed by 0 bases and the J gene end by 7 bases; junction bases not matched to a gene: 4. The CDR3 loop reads CASSLGDRQEQYF. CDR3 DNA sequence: TGCGCCAGCAGCTTGGGGGACAGACAAGAGCAGTACTTC.

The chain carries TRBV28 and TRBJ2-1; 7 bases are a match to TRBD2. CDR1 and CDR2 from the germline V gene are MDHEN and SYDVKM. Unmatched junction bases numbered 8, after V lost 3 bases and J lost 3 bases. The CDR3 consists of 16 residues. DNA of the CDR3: TGTGCCAGCAGTTTCTGGCTAGCGGACTACTACAATGAGCAGTTCTTC. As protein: CASSFWLADYYNEQFF.

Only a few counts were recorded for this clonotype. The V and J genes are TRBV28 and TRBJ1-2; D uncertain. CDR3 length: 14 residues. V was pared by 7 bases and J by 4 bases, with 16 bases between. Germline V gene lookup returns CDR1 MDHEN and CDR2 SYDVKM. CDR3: CASTHSREGYGYTF. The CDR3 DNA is TGTGCCAGCACTCACTCCCGGGAGGGCTATGGCTACACCTTC.

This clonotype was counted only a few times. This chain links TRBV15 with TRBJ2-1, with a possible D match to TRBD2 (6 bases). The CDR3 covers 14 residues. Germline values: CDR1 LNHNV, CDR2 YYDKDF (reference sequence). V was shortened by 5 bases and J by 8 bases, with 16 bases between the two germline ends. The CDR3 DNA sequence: TGTGCCACCAGCTTTGGGGGGTTCACCCATGAGCAGTTCTTC. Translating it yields CATSFGGFTHEQFF. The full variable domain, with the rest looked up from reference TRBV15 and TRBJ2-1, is DAMVIQNPRYQVTQFGKPVTLSCSQTLNHNVMYWYQQKSSQAPKLLFHYYDKDFNNEADTPDNFQSRRPNTSFCFLDIRSPGLGDTAMYLCATSFGGFTHEQFFGPGTRLTVL.

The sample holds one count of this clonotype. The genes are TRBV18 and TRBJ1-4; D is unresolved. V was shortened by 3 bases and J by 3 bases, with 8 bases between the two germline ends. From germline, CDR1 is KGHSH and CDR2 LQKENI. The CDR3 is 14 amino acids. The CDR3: CASSPGSPNEKLFF. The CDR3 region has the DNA TGTGCCAGCTCACCGGGCTCACCTAATGAAAAACTGTTTTTT.